The T cell receptor beta chain under discussion was sequenced for a study of shared clonotypes between healthy human individuals. The ends lost 6 bases at V and 3 bases at J; junction bases unmatched: 4. Germline values: CDR1 MNHNY, CDR2 SVGAGI (reference sequence). This CDR3 is 13 amino acids long. Per the study methods: With immunoSEQ giving junction-only sequences and no quality scores, filtering differed. The protocol was immunoSEQ multiplex PCR, while the TCRdb copy is restricted to in-frame clones and leaves out a portion. D and trimming were read from the DNA, whereas the V and J calls and clone size are those reported in that table. The sample has more than 2 million clones; approximately 96% are singletons.

V and J are TRBV6-6 and TRBJ1-2, with 7 bases matching TRBD1. Material for sequencing was naive CD4+ T cells sorted from blood. Subset reported: CD45RA+ positively selected. The origin of this receptor is a man between 18 and 35 years old in good health. The CDR3 DNA reads as TGTGCCAGCAGAACAGGGGAGGACTATGGCTACACCTTC. This codes for CASRTGEDYGYTF.